This T cell receptor (beta chain) was obtained from a study of tumor and adjacent non-tumor tissue in lung cancer. Study-wide context: Stage I to III disease affected 10 men and several women aged roughly 30 to 76.

No cell sorting was done before RNA was extracted from the tissue. TCRbeta libraries were built with three rounds of nested PCR, modified from ARM-PCR. From the multiplex PCR reads, TCRdb called clonotypes with MiXCR, one entry per CDR3 protein. The data hold 70,000 to 80,000 distinct CDR3 sequences, with roughly 72% observed a single time. Comments on this clonotype: The CDR3 ends on some other residue instead of the conserved phenylalanine or tryptophan, so this is likely a read error.

This clonotype originated in a woman aged 40 to 50 with non-small cell lung cancer. The sample comprised lung tumor tissue.

CDR3 amino acids: CTSKTGDTGELFI. CDR3 nucleotides: TGTACCAGCAAGACAGGGGACACCGGGGAGCTGTTTATT. The rearrangement links TRBV6-5 to TRBJ2-2; 8 bases are shared with TRBD1. The CDR3 sequence is 13 residues long. Per the germline V gene, CDR1 is MNHEY and CDR2 is SVGAGI.